This T cell receptor beta chain comes out of a study of cytomegalovirus exposure and HLA in healthy donors. General study findings and limits: The classifier reportedly diagnosed cytomegalovirus status with high specificity and sensitivity. The study designated fewer than 200 TCR beta chains cytomegalovirus-associated.

With respect to this clone: The antigen is unknown.

V was pared by 1 base and J by 2 bases, with 14 bases between. The germline V gene encodes CDR1 SGHTA and CDR2 FQGTGA. The CDR3 consists of 16 residues. Profiled with immunoSEQ multiplex PCR; TCRdb holds only in-frame clones, not every one. The sample lists over 100,000 clones, 88% occurring once. Donors came from a validation cohort of approximately 110 subjects, distinct from the first 666-subject cohort. Sample: PBMCs. The clonotype originates from a young woman in good health and CMV-seropositive. This chain uses TRBV7-3 with TRBJ2-5; possible D gene TRBD2, 5 bases. CDR3 in DNA: TGTGCCAGCAGCTTAAGTCATGCCAGCGGTCAAGAGACCCAGTACTTC. Protein product: CASSLSHASGQETQYF.